This T cell receptor (beta chain) comes out of a study of CD8+CD57+ T cells in acquired aplastic anemia. The CDR3 contains 13 residues. CDR1 is LNHDA and CDR2 is SQIVND in the germline V gene (reference sequence). Germline trimming cut 5 bases from V and 4 bases from J; bases unmatched to any gene: 4. This clonotype came up once. Using genomic DNA as the template, TCR beta VDJ and CDR3 profiling was carried out. TCRdb analysed the reads with MiXCR anew, one entry per CDR3 protein. The sample records roughly 150,000 distinct CDR3 sequences, roughly 40% being singletons. The sample was sorted CD4+, CD8+, or CD8+CD57+ T cells (not recorded which) from PBMCs. The clonotype was recovered from a human donor in good health. The rearrangement joins TRBV19 to TRBJ2-7, with 8 bases aligning to TRBD2. The CDR3 reads CASSVIAGYEQYF. CDR3 bases: TGTGCCAGTAGTGTCATAGCGGGATACGAGCAGTACTTC.